This T cell receptor (beta chain) stems from a study of cytomegalovirus exposure and HLA in healthy donors. At the level of the study: There were about 85 million unique TCRs (from HLA-typed donors) in an early data release. Ancestry clustering placed around four fifths of around 400 genotyped donors in the Caucasian-associated cluster. Study-level points and caveats: In an earlier analysis, most TCR beta V segments were productive about 90% or about 30% of the time. A later analysis by the authors found several of the most significant clusters apparently linked to common viral pathogens.

The germline V gene has CDR1 MNHNY and CDR2 SVGAGI (reference sequence). The CDR3 has 15 residues. The J segment lost 3 bases and the V segment lost 2 bases, leaving 6 bases of the junction unmatched. Regarding this clone: As yet, its antigen is unknown.

Vbeta (60) and Jbeta (13) primers were used in the PCR. Only in-frame clones appear in the TCRdb table, and some are missing; sequencing was by immunoSEQ multiplex PCR. This table holds some 170,000 clones, roughly 87% found once. The chain couples TRBV6-6 to TRBJ2-7; 8 nucleotides match TRBD1. The sequence came from a girl between 10 and 17 years old in good health and CMV-seropositive. Sequencing was performed on PBMCs. CDR3 coding DNA: TGTGCCAGCAGTTACCCCGGGACAGGAATCTACGAGCAGTACTTC. Translation gives CASSYPGTGIYEQYF.